These T cell receptor beta chains were read from a single sample in a study of CD8 T cells in ankylosing spondylitis. TCRdb recomputed calls from the 5' RACE reads with MiXCR, one row per CDR3 protein. In the table there are 130,000 or so distinct CDR3 sequences, about 7% of which are singletons. The material sequenced was blood, either unsorted or a sorted T cell fraction (not recorded which). The receptors here all came from a male donor with ankylosing spondylitis or in good health (not recorded which). Both conserved end residues are part of each CDR3. The order of the fields is V gene, J gene, CDR3 length, CDR3 protein.

>TRBV5-1|TRBJ2-5|16
CASSPGELAGAETQYF
>TRBV20-1|TRBJ2-2|16
CSARAGSSGNTGELFF
>TRBV5-1|TRBJ1-2|15
CASSIRTRSDYGYTF
>TRBV5-1|TRBJ1-4|15
CASSPRAERNEKLFF
>TRBV27|TRBJ2-2|18
CASSLSPGLAGVGGELFF
>TRBV5-6|TRBJ1-6|17
CASSLALWGAQNSPLHF
>TRBV5-1|TRBJ1-5|13
CASRVHSNQPQHF
>TRBV7-9|TRBJ2-2|14
CASSLRGSAGELFF
>TRBV29-1|TRBJ1-2|12
CSVGVTADGYTF
>TRBV3-1|TRBJ1-1|14
CASSRGEGITEAFF
>TRBV20-1|TRBJ2-2|22
CSARGIMFSSETGGKNTGELFF
>TRBV7-6|TRBJ2-5|16
CASSLVGQGSKETQYF
>TRBV20-1|TRBJ2-5|16
CSARPNGLAGGQTQYF
>TRBV20-1|TRBJ2-3|14
CSAREARDTDTQYF
>TRBV5-6|TRBJ2-3|16
CASSLAPSGGTDTQYF
>TRBV7-2|TRBJ2-5|12
CASSYYSETQYF